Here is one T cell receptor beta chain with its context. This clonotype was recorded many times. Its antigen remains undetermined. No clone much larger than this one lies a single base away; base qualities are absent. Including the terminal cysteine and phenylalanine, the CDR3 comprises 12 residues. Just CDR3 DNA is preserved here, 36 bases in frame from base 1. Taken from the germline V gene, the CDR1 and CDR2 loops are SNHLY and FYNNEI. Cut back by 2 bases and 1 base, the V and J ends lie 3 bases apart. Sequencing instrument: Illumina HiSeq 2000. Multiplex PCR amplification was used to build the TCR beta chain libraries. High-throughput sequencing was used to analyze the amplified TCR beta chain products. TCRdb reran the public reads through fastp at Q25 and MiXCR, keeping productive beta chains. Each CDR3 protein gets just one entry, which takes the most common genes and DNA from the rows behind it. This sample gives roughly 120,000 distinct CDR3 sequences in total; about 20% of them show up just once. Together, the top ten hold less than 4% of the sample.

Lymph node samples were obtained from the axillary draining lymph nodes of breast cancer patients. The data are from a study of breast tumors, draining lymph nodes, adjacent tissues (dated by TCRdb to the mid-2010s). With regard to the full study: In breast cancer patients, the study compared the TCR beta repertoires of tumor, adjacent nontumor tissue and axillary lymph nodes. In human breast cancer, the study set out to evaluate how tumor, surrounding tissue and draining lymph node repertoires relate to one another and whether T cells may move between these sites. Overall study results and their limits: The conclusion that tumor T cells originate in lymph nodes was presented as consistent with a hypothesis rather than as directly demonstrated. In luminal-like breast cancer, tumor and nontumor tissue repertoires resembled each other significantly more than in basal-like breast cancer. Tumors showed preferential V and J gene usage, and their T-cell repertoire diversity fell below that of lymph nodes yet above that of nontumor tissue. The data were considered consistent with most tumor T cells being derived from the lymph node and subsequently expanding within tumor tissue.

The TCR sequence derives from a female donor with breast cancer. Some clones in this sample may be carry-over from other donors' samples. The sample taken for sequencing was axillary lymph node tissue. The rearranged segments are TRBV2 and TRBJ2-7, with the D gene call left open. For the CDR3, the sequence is CASSEQSYEQYF. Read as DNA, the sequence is TGTGCCAGCAGTGAACAGTCCTACGAGCAGTACTTC. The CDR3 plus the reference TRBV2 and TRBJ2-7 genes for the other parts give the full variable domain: EPEVTQTPSHQVTQMGQEVILRCVPISNHLYFYWYRQILGQKVEFLVSFYNNEISEKSEIFDDQFSVERPDGSNFTLKIRSTKLEDSAMYFCASSEQSYEQYFGPGTRLTVT.